A selection of T cell receptor beta chains follows, all from one sample in a study of radiotherapy plus CTLA-4 blockade in lung cancer. Assay used: immunoSEQ multiplex PCR; TCRdb lists only in-frame clones, some missing. The sample lists some 50,000 clones, 65% to 80% occurring once. The input for sequencing was peripheral blood, taken from a patient treated with radiotherapy plus ipilimumab. The source is a human donor with non-small cell lung cancer who had a partial response to radiotherapy plus ipilimumab. Each CDR3 is given with its conserved first and last residue. The D gene is left open where the match is weak. Some rows mark clone size as missing; the rest say once, few, many or name a class of expanded clone.

TRBD2,NA,TRBV7-6,TRBJ2-1,13,TGTGCCAGCACCGGACTAGGACGCAATGAGCAGTTCTTC,CASTGLGRNEQFF
NA,NA,TRBV5-4,TRBJ2-7,15,TGTGCCAGCAGCCGTGACAGTTCCCGCACCTACGAGCAGTACTTC,CASSRDSSRTYEQYF
NA,NA,TRBV6-5,TRBJ2-7,13,TGTGCCAGCAGTTTCCAGAAACCCTACGAGCAGTACTTC,CASSFQKPYEQYF
NA,NA,TRBV11-2,TRBJ1-5,15,TGTGCCAGCAGCTTATTGGTAGGGGAAGGTCAGCCCCAGCATTTT,CASSLLVGEGQPQHF
NA,NA,TRBV9,TRBJ1-2,13,TGTGCCAGCAGCGCCCAGGGGAACTATGGCTACACCTTC,CASSAQGNYGYTF
NA,NA,TRBV14,TRBJ1-2,13,TGTGCCAGCAGCCAAGTTCGAGGGGGTGGCTACACCTTC,CASSQVRGGGYTF
TRBD1,once,TRBV5-1,TRBJ2-2,15,TGCGCCAGCAGATATCGGACAGGGAACACCGGGGAGCTGTTTTTT,CASRYRTGNTGELFF
NA,few,TRBV6-5,TRBJ1-6,14,TGTGCCAGCAGTTACAACAGTCCAAATTCACCCCTCCACTTT,CASSYNSPNSPLHF
TRBD2,NA,TRBV15,TRBJ2-1,15,TGTGCCACCAGCAGAGAAAGCGGGGGGGTAACTGAGCAGTTCTTC,CATSRESGGVTEQFF
NA,NA,TRBV19,TRBJ1-1,15,TGTGCCAGTAGTATTAAGGCTGAGACAATCCCTGAAGCTTTCTTT,CASSIKAETIPEAFF
TRBD1,NA,TRBV10-1,TRBJ2-7,14,TGCGCCAGCAAAAGGGACAGAATCACCTACGAGCAGTACTTC,CASKRDRITYEQYF
NA,few,TRBV5-1,TRBJ1-3,18,TGCGCCAGCAGCCGCCTGGGGGGGTCCCCAACATCTGGAAACACCATATATTTT,CASSRLGGSPTSGNTIYF
TRBD2,NA,TRBV29-1,TRBJ2-2,16,TGCAGCGTAGCTAGCGGGGCCGTCGCGAACACCGGGGAGCTGTTTTTT,CSVASGAVANTGELFF
TRBD1,NA,TRBV11-3,TRBJ2-2,14,TGTGCCAGCAGCCCGGGACAGAAGACCGGGGAGCTGTTTTTT,CASSPGQKTGELFF
TRBD1,NA,TRBV5-1,TRBJ1-6,15,TGCGCCAGCAGCTTGGGACAGGGGGACTATTCACCCCTCCACTTT,CASSLGQGDYSPLHF
TRBD1,NA,TRBV5-5,TRBJ1-2,13,TGTGCCAGCAGCGTTGACAGGGGCGGCGGCTACACCTTC,CASSVDRGGGYTF
NA,NA,TRBV7-8,TRBJ1-5,15,TGTGCCAGCAGCTTAGCCCCAGGGTCATATCAGCCCCAGCATTTT,CASSLAPGSYQPQHF
NA,NA,TRBV6-1,TRBJ1-6,15,TGTGCCAGCAGAGGAGGACAGACCTATAATTCACCCCTCCACTTT,CASRGGQTYNSPLHF
TRBD1,NA,TRBV6-1,TRBJ1-6,14,TGTGCCAGCAGTTTGGGACAGTATAATTCACCCCTCCACTTT,CASSLGQYNSPLHF
NA,NA,TRBV6-5,TRBJ1-1,14,TGTGCCAGTCTAACCAAACCCGGGTACACTGAAGCTTTCTTT,CASLTKPGYTEAFF
TRBD1,NA,TRBV19,TRBJ1-2,14,TGTGCCAGTAGCTCCTGGGGACAGGACTATGGCTACACCTTC,CASSSWGQDYGYTF
NA,NA,TRBV6-1,TRBJ1-2,15,TGTGCCAGCAGTGAACGGGGACTAGGGGTCTATGGCTACACCTTC,CASSERGLGVYGYTF
NA,NA,TRBV2,TRBJ2-7,14,TGTGCCAGCAGTGTAGGAAACAGGGATTACGAGCAGTACTTC,CASSVGNRDYEQYF
NA,once,TRBV5-1,TRBJ2-7,15,TGCGCCAGCAGCTTGCTGCGGGACGGATCCTACGAGCAGTACTTC,CASSLLRDGSYEQYF
NA,NA,TRBV2,TRBJ2-3,12,TGTGCCAGCAGTCCAGGGGCAGATACGCAGTATTTT,CASSPGADTQYF
NA,NA,TRBV18,TRBJ1-1,13,TGTGCCAGCGCTGCCGGAGGGAGTACTGAAGCTTTCTTT,CASAAGGSTEAFF
TRBD1,NA,TRBV16,TRBJ1-1,15,TGTGCCAGCAGCCACCTGGACAGGGGGGGGACTGAAGCTTTCTTT,CASSHLDRGGTEAFF
NA,NA,TRBV14,TRBJ2-7,17,TGTGCCAGCAGCCGAGGGCCGGGATCTCAGGATGGCTACGAGCAGTACTTC,CASSRGPGSQDGYEQYF
TRBD1,few,TRBV27,TRBJ1-3,16,TGTGCCAGCAGTTTGGCAGGGGGCGCGGGAGGAAACACCATATATTTT,CASSLAGGAGGNTIYF
TRBD1,NA,TRBV27,TRBJ2-7,14,TGTGCCAGCAAACTCTTCAGGGGGCTGGGCGAGCAGTACTTC,CASKLFRGLGEQYF
NA,NA,TRBV28,TRBJ2-5,14,TGTGCCAGCAGTGACCGGACACGTCAAGAGACCCAGTACTTC,CASSDRTRQETQYF
NA,once,TRBV5-4,TRBJ2-5,15,TGTGCCAGCAGCCTCCTACAGGGTGAGCAAGAGACCCAGTACTTC,CASSLLQGEQETQYF
TRBD1,NA,TRBV5-4,TRBJ2-3,15,TGTGCCAGCAGCACAGGACAGGGCACCACAGATACGCAGTATTTT,CASSTGQGTTDTQYF
TRBD1,NA,TRBV30,TRBJ1-1,13,TGTGCCTGGAGGAAACAGGGGTGGACTGAAGCTTTCTTT,CAWRKQGWTEAFF
NA,NA,TRBV10-1,TRBJ2-7,14,TGCGCCAGCAGGGAGCTCCCCGGTGTTGGCGAGCAGTACTTC,CASRELPGVGEQYF
NA,once,TRBV28,TRBJ2-2,14,TGTGCCAGCAGTTTCGGGACAAACACCGGGGAGCTGTTTTTT,CASSFGTNTGELFF
NA,few,TRBV6-4,TRBJ1-1,13,TGTGCCAGCAGAGGGGATGGACGCACTGAAGCTTTCTTT,CASRGDGRTEAFF
TRBD1,few,TRBV19,TRBJ1-2,14,TGTGCCAGTAGTGCGGGACAGGGATACTATGGCTACACCTTC,CASSAGQGYYGYTF
NA,medium-sized,TRBV5-6,TRBJ2-7,12,TGTGCCAGCAGCTTGGGGCCGACAACGGAGTACTTC,CASSLGPTTEYF
TRBD1,NA,TRBV10-3,TRBJ2-1,14,TGTGCCATCAGCGGACAGGGCTCCTACAATGAGCAGTTCTTC,CAISGQGSYNEQFF
TRBD1,few,TRBV29-1,TRBJ1-2,12,TGCAGCGTAGGAGGGGGCGTCTATGGCTACACCTTC,CSVGGGVYGYTF
TRBD1,NA,TRBV19,TRBJ2-3,16,TGTGCCAGTAGTATAGGGTCCGGACAGGGTGCAGATACGCAGTATTTT,CASSIGSGQGADTQYF
TRBD1,NA,TRBV4-3,TRBJ1-2,15,TGCGCCAGCAGCCAAGAAGGGGGCGTGGACTATGGCTACACCTTC,CASSQEGGVDYGYTF
NA,NA,TRBV6-1,TRBJ1-5,16,TGTGCCAGCAGTGAATTCGCAGGGGCGAGCAATCAGCCCCAGCATTTT,CASSEFAGASNQPQHF
NA,NA,TRBV5-3,TRBJ1-2,16,TGTGCCAGAAGCTTGGTTAATCACAGGCCTAACTATGGCTACACCTTC,CARSLVNHRPNYGYTF
TRBD1,once,TRBV25-1,TRBJ1-2,14,TGTGCCAGCAAGACAGGGGGCCCTAACTATGGCTACACCTTC,CASKTGGPNYGYTF
TRBD1,NA,TRBV5-1,TRBJ1-5,15,TGCGCCAGCAGCTTTGGGACAGGGGGCGATCAGCCCCAGCATTTT,CASSFGTGGDQPQHF
TRBD1,NA,TRBV7-2,TRBJ1-6,18,TGTGCCAGCAGCCGCAAACAGGGGCTGGTCTCCTATAATTCACCCCTCCACTTT,CASSRKQGLVSYNSPLHF
NA,NA,TRBV4-1,TRBJ2-7,13,TGCGCCAGCAGCCAAGGGGGCCACTACGAGCAGTACTTC,CASSQGGHYEQYF
NA,NA,TRBV7-8,TRBJ2-7,13,TGTGCCAGCAGCTTAAGGCAGGGATACGAGCAGTACTTC,CASSLRQGYEQYF
NA,NA,TRBV12-2,TRBJ1-5,17,TGTGCAAGTCGCCTTACGGCGGGCACGGGCAGGAATCAGCCCCAGCATTTT,CASRLTAGTGRNQPQHF
NA,NA,TRBV11-2,TRBJ2-7,16,TGTGCCAGCAGCTTAGTGCTTGGACAGTCAGACTACGAGCAGTACTTC,CASSLVLGQSDYEQYF
TRBD1,NA,TRBV7-2,TRBJ1-2,16,TGTGCCAGCAGCTTAGGGGGTGGGCAGGGGGCCTATGGCTACACCTTC,CASSLGGGQGAYGYTF
NA,few,TRBV25-1,TRBJ2-1,14,TGTGCCAGCAGTGAATCCCTAGTGGGGCAGGGGCAGTTCTTC,CASSESLVGQGQFF
NA,NA,TRBV19,TRBJ1-2,15,TGTGCCAGTAGACCCGGGGTCTCGAATAACTATGGCTACACCTTC,CASRPGVSNNYGYTF
NA,NA,TRBV2,TRBJ2-5,13,TGTGCCAGCAGAACGGTATTCCAAGAGACCCAGTACTTC,CASRTVFQETQYF
NA,NA,TRBV7-2,TRBJ1-1,12,TGTGCCAGCCGTGCGGGTAGTCAAGAAGCTTTCTTT,CASRAGSQEAFF
TRBD1,NA,TRBV7-3,TRBJ2-2,16,TGTGCCAGCAGCTCTACCGGGACAGGGGGTACCACGGAGCTGTTTTTT,CASSSTGTGGTTELFF
NA,NA,TRBV7-7,TRBJ2-2,13,TGTGCCAGCAGCTCTGCTAGCGCCGGGGAGCTGTTTTTT,CASSSASAGELFF